This TCR beta chain was identified in a study of T cells in narcolepsy. Study-wide context: Patients with NT1 or NT2 and healthy control donors were enrolled.

In the case of this clone: The antigen is unknown.

General study points: Autoreactive clonotypes reportedly recurred in blood of same and different patients, not controls. Same-patient CSF and blood CD4+ T cell clonotypes included HCRT-specific and TRIB2-specific autoreactive ones.

The germline CDR1 and CDR2 sequences are SGHNT and YYREEE (reference sequence). V gave up 4 bases and J gave up 5 bases; unmatched junction bases: 6. CDR3 length: 16 residues. Clones were read by immunoSEQ multiplex PCR, and TCRdb kept only the in-frame ones, dropping some. The sample carries 30,000 to 35,000 clones, 83% recorded once. The chain employs TRBV5-4 and TRBJ1-6, with 10 bases that match TRBD1. The specimen was CD45RA- memory CD4+ T cells from PBMCs. This TCR was sampled from a human donor with narcolepsy. The CDR3 region is CASSRPGQGDNSPLHF. The CDR3 DNA sequence: TGTGCCAGCAGCCGCCCCGGACAGGGGGATAATTCACCCCTCCACTTT.